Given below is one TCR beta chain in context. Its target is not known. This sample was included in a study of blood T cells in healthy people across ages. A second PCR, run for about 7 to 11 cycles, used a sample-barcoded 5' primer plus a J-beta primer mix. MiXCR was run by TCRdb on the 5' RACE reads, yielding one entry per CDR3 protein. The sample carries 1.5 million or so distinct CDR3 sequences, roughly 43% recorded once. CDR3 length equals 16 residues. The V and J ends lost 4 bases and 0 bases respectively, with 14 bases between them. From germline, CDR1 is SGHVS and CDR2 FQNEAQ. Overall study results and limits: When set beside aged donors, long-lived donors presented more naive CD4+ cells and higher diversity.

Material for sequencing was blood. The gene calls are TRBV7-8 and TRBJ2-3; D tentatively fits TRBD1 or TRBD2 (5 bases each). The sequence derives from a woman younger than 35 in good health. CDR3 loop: CASSSSGTDSTDTQYF. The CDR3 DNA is TGTGCCAGCAGCTCTTCCGGGACGGATAGCACAGATACGCAGTATTTT.